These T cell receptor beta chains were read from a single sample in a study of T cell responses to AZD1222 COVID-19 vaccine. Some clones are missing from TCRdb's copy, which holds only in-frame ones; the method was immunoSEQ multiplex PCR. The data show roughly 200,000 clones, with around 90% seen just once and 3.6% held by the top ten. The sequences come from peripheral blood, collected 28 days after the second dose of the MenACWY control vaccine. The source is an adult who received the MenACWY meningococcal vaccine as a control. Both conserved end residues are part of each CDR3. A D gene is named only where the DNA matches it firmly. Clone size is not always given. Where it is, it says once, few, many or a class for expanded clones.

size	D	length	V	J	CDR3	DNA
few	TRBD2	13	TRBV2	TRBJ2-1	CASTTLAGAEQFF	TGTGCCAGCACAACCCTAGCGGGAGCCGAGCAGTTCTTC
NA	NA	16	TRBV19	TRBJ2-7	CASSGKVRGADYEQYF	TGTGCCAGTAGTGGGAAGGTCAGAGGGGCGGACTACGAGCAGTACTTC
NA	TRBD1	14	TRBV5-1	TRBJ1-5	CASSAGQGSQPQHF	TGCGCCAGCAGCGCGGGACAGGGAAGTCAGCCCCAGCATTTT
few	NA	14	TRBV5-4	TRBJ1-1	CASSLEAMNTEAFF	TGTGCCAGCAGCTTGGAAGCCATGAACACTGAAGCTTTCTTT
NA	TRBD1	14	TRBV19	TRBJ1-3	CASRQGATGNTIYF	TGTGCCAGTAGACAGGGGGCAACTGGAAACACCATATATTTT
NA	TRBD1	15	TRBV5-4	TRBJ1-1	CASSLGQGMNTEAFF	TGTGCCAGCAGCTTGGGACAGGGCATGAACACTGAAGCTTTCTTT
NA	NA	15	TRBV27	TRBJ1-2	CASRWGRGLNYGYTF	TGTGCCAGCAGATGGGGCCGAGGACTAAACTATGGCTACACCTTC
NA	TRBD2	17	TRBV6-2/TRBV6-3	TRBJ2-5	CASSYGTSGSGQETQYF	TGTGCCAGCAGTTACGGGACTAGCGGGAGTGGCCAAGAGACCCAGTACTTC
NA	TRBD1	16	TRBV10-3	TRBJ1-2	CAISESAGDRSYGYTF	TGTGCCATCAGTGAGTCCGCCGGGGACAGGTCCTATGGCTACACCTTC
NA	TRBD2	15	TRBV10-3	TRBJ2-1	CAISVLAGGGNEQFF	TGTGCCATCAGTGTCCTAGCGGGAGGAGGCAATGAGCAGTTCTTC
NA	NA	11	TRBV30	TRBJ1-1	CACHYSTEAFF	TGTGCCTGCCACTACAGCACTGAAGCTTTCTTT
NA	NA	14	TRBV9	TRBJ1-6	CASSVNRANSPLHF	TGTGCCAGCAGCGTTAACAGGGCCAATTCACCCCTCCACTTT